This TCR beta chain is from a study of T cells in Graves' hyperthyroidism and ophthalmopathy. From germline, CDR1 is SGDLS and CDR2 YYNGEE. The J segment lost 6 bases and the V segment lost 5 bases, leaving 11 bases of the junction unmatched. CDR3 size: 15 residues. The study based diagnoses on clinical symptoms, serum thyroxine and TRAb, thyroid ultrasound and orbital computed tomography. TCR beta CDR3 region amplification was performed from RNA transcripts. The TCR CDR3 was amplified in a first-round RT-PCR using the HTBI primer set. TCRdb ran MiXCR on the multiplex PCR reads and lists one entry per CDR3 protein. The sample shows more than 250,000 distinct CDR3 sequences, over 12% of them seen only once. Concerning this clonotype itself: Its antigen is as yet unknown.

Study-level findings and limits: Before onset, by a median of about six months, the model predicted ophthalmopathy. Ophthalmopathy was distinguished from stable hyperthyroidism by 13 V-J signatures.

Sample: blood. This TCR was recovered from a woman in her forties or fifties with Graves' hyperthyroidism that later progressed to Graves' ophthalmopathy. This rearrangement joins TRBV9 to TRBJ2-7; 10 bases fit TRBD2. CDR3 coding DNA: TGTGCCAGCAGTGAATGGCTAGCGGGAGCCATCGAGCAGTACTTC. Its translation: CASSEWLAGAIEQYF.